The rows below give T cell receptor beta chains drawn from one sample of a study of blood T cell repertoires in COVID-19. Here immunoSEQ multiplex PCR was the method, and the copy in TCRdb shows in-frame clones only, minus some. This table has about 130,000 clones, approximately 83% appearing once. Source material: PBMCs or T cells enriched from blood (not recorded which). The receptor source for this set is a man between 50 and 59 years old who had recovered from COVID-19. The CDR3 runs from the conserved cysteine through the conserved F or W. The D gene is left open where the match is weak. Clone size is not always given. Where it is, it says once, few, many or a class for expanded clones.

j_call,d_call,clone_size,v_call,cdr3_aa,cdr3_nt
TRBJ2-1,TRBD2,once,TRBV29-1,CSVEEMGEGLF,TGCAGCGTTGAAGAGATGGGGGAGGGTCTCTTC
TRBJ2-1,TRBD2,.,TRBV27,CASRKMGGPDEQFF,TGTGCCAGCAGAAAAATGGGAGGGCCCGATGAGCAGTTCTTC
TRBJ2-2,TRBD2,.,TRBV27,CASSPWGGTGELFF,TGTGCCAGCAGTCCCTGGGGGGGTACCGGGGAGCTGTTTTTT
TRBJ2-7,.,.,TRBV19,CASSTTPRQVKYEQYF,TGTGCCAGTAGTACGACCCCACGACAGGTTAAGTACGAGCAGTACTTC
TRBJ2-7,TRBD1,.,TRBV7-2,CASSAGQAIIGEQYF,TGTGCCAGCAGCGCGGGACAGGCCATTATCGGCGAGCAGTACTTC
TRBJ2-7,.,.,TRBV27,CASIGGASSYEQYF,TGTGCCAGCATAGGGGGGGCGAGCTCCTACGAGCAGTACTTC
TRBJ2-2,TRBD2,.,TRBV11-2,CASSLVMGLVGAGELFF,TGTGCCAGCAGCTTAGTCATGGGACTAGTAGGGGCCGGGGAGCTGTTTTTT
TRBJ1-4,.,.,TRBV5-1,CASSPGGVREKLFF,TGCGCCAGCAGCCCTGGGGGGGTTCGGGAAAAACTGTTTTTT
TRBJ2-7,TRBD2,.,TRBV7-9,CASSLGLDEQYF,TGTGCCAGCAGCCTGGGACTAGACGAGCAGTACTTC
TRBJ1-2,.,.,TRBV3-1/TRBV3-2,CASSQDRLTNYGYTF,TGTGCCAGCAGCCAAGACAGGTTAACTAACTATGGCTACACCTTC
TRBJ2-1,.,.,TRBV18,CASSPGTYNEQFF,TGTGCCAGCTCACCAGGGACATACAATGAGCAGTTCTTC
TRBJ2-7,.,.,TRBV14,CASSQDVRDEQYF,TGTGCCAGCAGCCAAGATGTAAGAGACGAGCAGTACTTC
TRBJ2-3,TRBD2,.,TRBV29-1,CSVTGTSSTDTQYF,TGCAGCGTAACCGGGACTAGCAGTACAGATACGCAGTATTTT
TRBJ2-3,TRBD1,once,TRBV9,CASSVEARDSRTDTQYF,TGTGCCAGCAGCGTAGAAGCCAGGGACAGTCGCACAGATACGCAGTATTTT
TRBJ2-2,TRBD2,.,TRBV20-1,CSASTSGSITGELFF,TGCAGTGCTAGTACCAGCGGGAGTATTACCGGGGAGCTGTTTTTT
TRBJ2-5,.,.,TRBV6-4,CASRVVLQETQYF,TGTGCCAGCAGGGTAGTACTACAAGAGACCCAGTACTTC
TRBJ1-2,.,.,TRBV5-5,CASRRDGYGYTF,TGTGCCAGCAGGCGGGACGGCTATGGCTACACCTTC
TRBJ1-2,.,.,TRBV28,CASSLGSALYGYTF,TGTGCCAGCAGTTTGGGTTCAGCGCTCTATGGCTACACCTTC
TRBJ1-4,.,.,TRBV3-1/TRBV3-2,CASTGRFYEKLFF,TGTGCCAGCACCGGTCGGTTTTATGAAAAACTGTTTTTT
TRBJ2-3,TRBD1,.,TRBV5-1,CASSLGPTGSSPDTQYF,TGCGCCAGCAGCTTGGGCCCGACAGGGTCTAGCCCAGATACGCAGTATTTT
TRBJ2-7,.,.,TRBV7-2,CASSDDSWEQYF,TGTGCCAGCAGCGACGACTCGTGGGAGCAGTACTTC
TRBJ2-3,.,.,TRBV2,CASRRGGDTQYF,TGTGCCAGCAGGAGGGGGGGGGATACGCAGTATTTT
TRBJ1-2,.,.,TRBV19,CASSISGTGVLGYTF,TGTGCCAGTAGTATCTCCGGGACGGGGGTGTTGGGCTACACCTTC
TRBJ2-7,TRBD2,once,TRBV18,CASSPPSGGTYEQYF,TGTGCCAGCTCACCACCTAGCGGGGGGACCTACGAGCAGTACTTC
TRBJ1-6,.,.,TRBV19,CASNSGVTNSPLHF,TGTGCCAGTAATTCAGGGGTAACCAATTCACCCCTCCACTTT
TRBJ1-1,.,.,TRBV18,CASSPGQDTEAFF,TGTGCCAGCTCACCGGGGCAGGACACTGAAGCTTTCTTT
TRBJ1-1,.,.,TRBV12-3/TRBV12-4,CASSPRGTEAFF,TGTGCCAGCAGTCCCCGGGGGACTGAAGCTTTCTTT
TRBJ1-5,TRBD1,many,TRBV6-5,CASSSGTGDSNQPQHF,TGTGCCAGCAGTTCCGGGACAGGGGACAGCAATCAGCCCCAGCATTTT
TRBJ2-7,TRBD2,.,TRBV5-1,CASSLAGGSYEQYF,TGCGCCAGCAGCTTGGCCGGGGGGTCCTACGAGCAGTACTTC
TRBJ2-7,.,.,TRBV27,CASSLSEVSTYEQYF,TGTGCCAGCAGTTTATCGGAGGTTTCCACCTACGAGCAGTACTTC
TRBJ2-7,TRBD1,.,TRBV6-4,CASSGQGHSYEQYF,TGTGCCAGCTCGGGACAGGGTCACTCCTACGAGCAGTACTTC
TRBJ2-1,.,.,TRBV27,CASSYSSYNEQFF,TGTGCCAGCAGTTACAGCTCCTACAATGAGCAGTTCTTC
TRBJ1-4,TRBD1,.,TRBV2,CAVQGAGGEKLFF,TGTGCCGTACAGGGGGCAGGAGGTGAAAAACTGTTTTTT
TRBJ2-3,TRBD2,.,TRBV7-2,CASSIPGLAGGPSTDTQYF,TGTGCCAGCAGCATTCCGGGACTAGCGGGGGGCCCCTCCACAGATACGCAGTATTTT